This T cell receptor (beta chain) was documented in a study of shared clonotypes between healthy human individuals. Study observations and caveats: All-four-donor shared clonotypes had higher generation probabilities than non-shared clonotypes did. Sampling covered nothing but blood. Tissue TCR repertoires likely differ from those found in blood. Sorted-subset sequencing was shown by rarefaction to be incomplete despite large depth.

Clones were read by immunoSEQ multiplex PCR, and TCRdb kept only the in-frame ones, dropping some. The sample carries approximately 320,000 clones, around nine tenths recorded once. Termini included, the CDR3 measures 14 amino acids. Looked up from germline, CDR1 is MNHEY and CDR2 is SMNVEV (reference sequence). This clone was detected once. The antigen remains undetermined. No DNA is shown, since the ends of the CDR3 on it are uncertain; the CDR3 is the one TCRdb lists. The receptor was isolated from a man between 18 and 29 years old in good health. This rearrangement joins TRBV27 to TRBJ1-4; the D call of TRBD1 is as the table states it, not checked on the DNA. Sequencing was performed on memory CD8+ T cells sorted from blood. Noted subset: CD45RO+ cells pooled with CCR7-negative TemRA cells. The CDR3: CASSILADNEKLFF.